The 29 T cell receptor beta chains below all came from one sample that was sequenced in a study of response to subunit inactivated influenza vaccine. TCRdb independently ran MiXCR on the RT-PCR reads; one entry per CDR3 protein. The sample records 700,000 to 800,000 distinct CDR3 sequences, roughly 20% being singletons. Source: PBMCs from blood, taken roughly 5 days after vaccination. The receptor source for this set is a middle-aged man who received an inactivated influenza vaccine.

The CDR3 loop reads CSAIDSLNYGYTF. CDR3 in DNA: TGCAGTGCTATTGACAGCCTTAACTATGGCTACACCTTC. The chain is built from TRBV20-1 and TRBJ1-2; a possible D gene is TRBD1 (5 bases). Trimming shortened V by 4 bases and J by 1 base, and 10 bases separated the two germline ends. The CDR3 covers 13 residues. Looked up from germline, CDR1 is DFQATT and CDR2 is SNEGSKA (reference sequence).

The chain has TRBV5-1 and TRBJ2-3; TRBD2 matches 8 bases. The CDR3 is made up of 12 amino acids. Germline CDR1 and CDR2: SGHRS and YFSETQ. Trimming cost V 4 bases and J 9 bases; bases outside gene matches: 4. Here the CDR3 reads CASSPTSGTQYF. In DNA form, the CDR3 reads TGCGCCAGCAGCCCTACTAGCGGCACGCAGTATTTT.

This clonotype was seen more than once but under ten times. This chain uses TRBV20-1 with TRBJ1-1; 9 nucleotides agree with TRBD1. Looked up from germline, CDR1 is DFQATT and CDR2 is SNEGSKA (reference sequence). The J segment lost 3 bases and the V segment lost 0 bases, leaving 5 bases of the junction unmatched. CDR3 length: 15 amino acids. The CDR3 sequence: CSARDSGQGYTEAFF. DNA for the CDR3: TGCAGTGCTAGAGATTCGGGACAGGGATACACTGAAGCTTTCTTT.

This clonotype turned up a few times. The chain joins TRBV11-2 to TRBJ2-1, with D hard to call. V was clipped by 5 bases and J by 2 bases, with 10 bases between them. Germline CDR1 and CDR2: SGHAT and FQNNGV. The CDR3 runs to 14 residues. The DNA for the CDR3 is TGTGCCAGCAGCCTCCAAGGGACCTACAATGAGCAGTTCTTC. Protein sequence: CASSLQGTYNEQFF.

This clonotype showed up just a few times. V usage is TRBV6-1 and J usage is TRBJ2-7; either TRBD1 or TRBD2 may supply D (5 bases each). The CDR3 contains 14 residues. Germline V gives CDR1 MNHNS, CDR2 SASEGT. V lost 6 bases and J 3 bases, leaving 15 bases between the germline ends. CDR3 bases: TGTGCCAGCAGGACCGGGACCGAAGGCTACGAGCAGTACTTC. Its protein is CASRTGTEGYEQYF.

The sample holds many counts of this clonotype. The chain carries TRBV20-1 and TRBJ1-2; D remains unclear. The CDR3 spans 13 residues. V was pared by 6 bases and J by 0 bases, with 11 bases between. Germline lookup yields CDR1 DFQATT and CDR2 SNEGSKA (reference sequence). The CDR3 here is CSAPDLSNYGYTF. CDR3 nucleotide sequence: TGCAGTGCGCCCGACCTATCTAACTATGGCTACACCTTC.

This clonotype was found a few times. The CDR3 is CASSWDASSGNTIYF. In DNA form, the CDR3 reads TGTGCCAGCAGTTGGGACGCCAGCTCTGGAAACACCATATATTTT. The rearrangement joins TRBV12-3 or TRBV12-4 to TRBJ1-3; D is possibly TRBD1 (5 bases). Deletions cut 4 bases from V and 0 bases from J, with 10 bases between. This CDR3 spans 15 amino acids.

The chain combines TRBV28 with TRBJ2-5; D remains ambiguous. V dropped 4 bases and J dropped 0 bases, with 9 bases sitting between them. Germline assignment: CDR1 MDHEN and CDR2 SYDVKM. CDR3 length equals 14 residues. CDR3 sequence (DNA): TGTGCCAGCAGTTGGGGATTGTACCAAGAGACCCAGTACTTC. Translating gives CASSWGLYQETQYF.

This clonotype has ten or more counts. The rearrangement uses TRBV7-2 and TRBJ2-5; unclear D gene. Trimming cost V 3 bases and J 2 bases, with 10 bases left between them. From germline, CDR1 is SGHTA and CDR2 FQGNSA. This CDR3 contains 14 residues. DNA of the CDR3: TGTGCCAGCAGCTTCGGACGCCGGCAAGAGACCCAGTACTTC. It codes for CASSFGRRQETQYF.

This clonotype was found a few times. This chain connects TRBV12-3 or TRBV12-4 to TRBJ2-7; perhaps D is TRBD1 or TRBD2 (5 bases each). V lost 6 bases and J 4 bases, leaving 16 bases between the germline ends. This CDR3 contains 14 residues. CDR3 in amino acids: CASSTGTRAYEQYF. CDR3 nucleotide sequence: TGTGCCAGCAGCACCGGGACGCGGGCGTACGAGCAGTACTTC.

This clonotype was seen a few times. The chain uses TRBV6-2 or TRBV6-3 and TRBJ2-3; D is undetermined. Trimming pared 6 bases from V and 0 bases from J, leaving 13 bases between. CDR3 length: 15 amino acids. Germline V gives CDR1 MNHEY, CDR2 SVGEGT. This chain's CDR3 is CASRAWTDSTDTQYF. DNA of the CDR3: TGTGCCAGCAGAGCTTGGACGGATAGCACAGATACGCAGTATTTT.

This chain uses TRBV7-2 with TRBJ1-1, with D possibly being TRBD1 (5 bases). Between the trimmed V and J ends, which lost 5 bases and 7 bases, there was a span of 17 bases. Germline lookup yields CDR1 SGHTA and CDR2 FQGNSA. This CDR3 contains 14 residues. The CDR3 DNA is TGTGCCAGCAGCCGTACGGGGGGTCAGGGTGAAGCTTTCTTT. Amino acids: CASSRTGGQGEAFF. Full variable domain (rest looked up from reference TRBV7-2 and TRBJ1-1): GAGVSQSPSNKVTEKGKDVELRCDPISGHTALYWYRQSLGQGLEFLIYFQGNSAPDKSGLPSDRFSAERTGGSVSTLTIQRTQQEDSAVYLCASSRTGGQGEAFFGQGTRLTVV.

In nucleotides, the CDR3 is TGTGCCAGCAGCCCTAAAACCGGGACTAGCGGGACCTACGAGCAGTACTTC. This gives the protein CASSPKTGTSGTYEQYF. The chain is built from TRBV7-8 and TRBJ2-7; 13 nucleotides align to TRBD2. With 5 bases clipped from V and 2 bases from J, the junction kept 9 bases outside the gene matches. Germline V lookup: CDR1 SGHVS, CDR2 FQNEAQ. The CDR3 has 17 residues.

In its sample, this clonotype was seen a few times. This sequence joins TRBV10-3 and TRBJ1-4; D gene ambiguous. Trimming removed 10 bases from V and 7 bases from J, with 19 bases in between. The CDR3 extends over 14 amino acids. CDR1 is ENHRY, CDR2 SYGVKD, per germline. The CDR3 DNA sequence: TGTGCCAGCAAACGATCTCTCGGTGGTGAAAAACTGTTTTTT. Its protein product is CASKRSLGGEKLFF.

This clonotype was seen only a few times. The gene calls are TRBV20-1 and TRBJ2-1, with D possibly TRBD2 on 5 matching bases. CDR1 and CDR2 from the germline V gene are DFQATT and SNEGSKA (reference sequence). This CDR3 is built from 13 residues. Trimming took off 3 bases at V and 10 bases at J, with 16 bases between the two ends. The CDR3 sequence is CSASEEVVREQFF. In nucleotides, the CDR3 is TGCAGTGCTAGTGAGGAGGTAGTCAGGGAGCAGTTCTTC.

This clonotype was observed a handful of times. The chain recombines TRBV6-5 with TRBJ2-2; possible D gene TRBD2, 5 bases. This CDR3 comprises 15 residues. Germline lookup yields CDR1 MNHEY and CDR2 SVGAGI. V was trimmed by 1 base and J by 4 bases, leaving 10 bases between them. The CDR3 sequence is CASSYWGVGTGELFF. The CDR3 coding sequence is TGTGCCAGCAGTTACTGGGGAGTGGGCACCGGGGAGCTGTTTTTT.

The rearrangement links TRBV5-1 to TRBJ1-1; D perhaps matches TRBD1 (5 bases). With 0 bases removed from V and 0 bases from J, the gap between germline ends came to 21 bases. Germline CDR1 is SGHRS and CDR2 is YFSETQ. The CDR3 runs 19 residues. The CDR3: CASSLGQTGLKFLNTEAFF. The DNA of the CDR3 is TGCGCCAGCAGCTTGGGGCAGACGGGACTTAAGTTTTTGAACACTGAAGCTTTCTTT.

In its sample, this clonotype was seen a few times. The V and J genes are TRBV5-1 and TRBJ2-1; possibly TRBD1 for D (6 bases). CDR1 SGHRS and CDR2 YFSETQ come from the germline V gene. V lost 0 bases and J lost 6, with 13 bases in between. CDR3 length: 15 amino acids. The CDR3 bases are TGCGCCAGCAGCTTGGCCGAGACAGGTCCCAATGAGCAGTTCTTC. Translating it yields CASSLAETGPNEQFF.

The V gene is TRBV10-3, the J gene TRBJ2-3, with D possibly matching TRBD1 (6 bases). The CDR3 is 16 residues long. V dropped 3 bases and J dropped 3 bases, with 16 bases sitting between them. Germline lookup yields CDR1 ENHRY and CDR2 SYGVKD. This CDR3 is CAISDFTHRETDTQYF. Written as DNA, the CDR3 is TGTGCCATCAGTGACTTTACTCACAGGGAAACAGATACGCAGTATTTT.

This clonotype was counted ten times or more. V usage is TRBV29-1 and J usage is TRBJ2-1; the match to TRBD2 covers 11 bases. Germline V gene sequence: CDR1 SQVTM, CDR2 ANQGSEA. The CDR3 covers 17 residues. J lost 2 bases, V lost 1 base, and 7 bases had no gene match. CDR3 sequence reads: CSVEGLAGGLPYNEQFF. The DNA of the CDR3 is TGCAGCGTTGAAGGTCTAGCGGGAGGCCTCCCCTACAATGAGCAGTTCTTC.

J is TRBJ1-6 and V is TRBV5-1; no reliable D call. This CDR3 is built from 15 residues. V shed 5 bases and J shed 8 bases, with 17 bases lying between them. Per germline, CDR1 SGHRS and CDR2 YFSETQ. CDR3 amino acids: CASSRWAGSDSPLHF. DNA for the CDR3: TGCGCCAGCAGTAGGTGGGCCGGGAGTGATTCACCCCTCCACTTT.

This clonotype was seen ten or more times. The rearrangement joins TRBV12-3 or TRBV12-4 to TRBJ2-1, with D tentatively TRBD1 (6 bases). Trimming removed 6 bases at V and 0 bases at J, with 12 bases between. CDR3 length: 15 amino acids. The CDR3 DNA reads as TGTGCCAGCAGCCGAACAGGGAACTCCTACAATGAGCAGTTCTTC. Translated: CASSRTGNSYNEQFF.

Regarding this clonotype: One end of the junction is discordant with germline, which a read error may explain. This chain joins TRBV28 and TRBJ2-1; 15 nucleotides agree with TRBD2. The CDR3 covers 16 residues. The germline CDR1 and CDR2 sequences are MDHEN and SYDVKM. CDR3 DNA sequence: TGTGCCAGCAGTTCTCACTGGACTAGCGGGGGGGCCCTTGCTCTCTTC. Residues: CASSSHWTSGGALALF. The entire variable domain, with the rest obtained from reference TRBV28 and TRBJ2-1, is as follows: DVKVTQSSRYLVKRTGEKVFLECVQDMDHENMFWYRQDPGLGLRLIYFSYDVKMKEKGDIPEGYSVSREKKERFSLILESASTNQTSMYLCASSSHWTSGGALALFGPGTRLTVL.

The rearrangement joins TRBV27 to TRBJ1-2; 10 nucleotides agree with TRBD1. From germline, CDR1 is MNHEY and CDR2 SMNVEV (reference sequence). The CDR3 length is 15 residues. Losses at the gene ends were 6 bases for V and 6 bases for J; bases not matched to a gene: 10. This chain's CDR3 is CASRTGTGARDGYTF. In DNA, the CDR3 is TGTGCCAGCAGGACCGGGACAGGGGCCCGTGATGGCTACACCTTC.

The genes are TRBV25-1 and TRBJ2-5; the D gene is possibly TRBD1 (6 bases). This CDR3 spans 15 amino acids. From germline, CDR1 is MGHDK and CDR2 SYGVNS. The germline V and J ends were trimmed by 5 bases and 4 bases, with 17 bases remaining between them. The CDR3 DNA follows: TGTGCCAGCAGTCGTACAGGGCTACGGCGAGAGACCCAGTACTTC. It yields the protein CASSRTGLRRETQYF.

The CDR3 is CASSPNQGRRGVSYEQYF. In nucleotides, the CDR3 is TGCGCCAGCAGCCCCAATCAAGGGCGGCGGGGGGTCTCCTACGAGCAGTACTTC. J is TRBJ2-7 and V is TRBV5-1; 8 bases match TRBD2. This CDR3 comprises 18 residues. Per germline, CDR1 SGHRS and CDR2 YFSETQ. J lost 0 bases, V lost 4 bases, and 15 bases had no gene match.

V usage is TRBV10-3 and J usage is TRBJ2-5; 15 bases line up with TRBD2. The V segment lost 5 bases and the J segment 4 bases; nucleotides outside the gene matches: 2. Germline V gene data show CDR1 as ENHRY and CDR2 as SYGVKD. The CDR3 is made up of 15 amino acids. Here the CDR3 reads CAISRGLAGGETQYF. CDR3 DNA sequence: TGTGCCATCAGTAGGGGACTAGCGGGAGGAGAGACCCAGTACTTC.

This clonotype was observed at least ten times. V gene TRBV4-1 combines with J gene TRBJ1-5, with TRBD1 as a possible D gene (5 bases). This CDR3 has 15 amino acids. V lost 3 bases and J 4 bases, leaving 13 bases between the germline ends. CDR1 MGHRA and CDR2 YSYEKL come from the germline V gene. The chain's CDR3 is CASSQRTQSNQPQHF. In nucleotides, the CDR3 is TGCGCCAGCAGCCAGAGGACACAATCGAATCAGCCCCAGCATTTT.

In this sample, this clonotype turned up a few times. This chain uses TRBV14 with TRBJ1-4, with D perhaps TRBD1 (6 bases). The CDR3 loop spans 13 amino acids. The germline V gene encodes CDR1 SGHDN and CDR2 FVKESK. Trimming left V 3 bases short and J 8 bases short, with 10 bases between. The CDR3 nucleotides read TGTGCCAGCAGCCATGTACAGGGAGAAAAACTGTTTTTT. Amino acids: CASSHVQGEKLFF. Filled out from reference TRBV14 and TRBJ1-4, the complete variable domain reads EAGVTQFPSHSVIEKGQTVTLRCDPISGHDNLYWYRRVMGKEIKFLLHFVKESKQDESGMPNNRFLAERTGGTYSTLKVQPAELEDSGVYFCASSHVQGEKLFFGSGTQLSVL.